This is a list of T cell receptor beta chains from one sample in a study of PD-1 blockade in classical Hodgkin lymphoma. The assay was immunoSEQ multiplex PCR, and TCRdb's table has in-frame clones only and misses some. Of about 50,000 clones listed, approximately 76% are singletons. Source: peripheral blood mononuclear cells (PBMCs), taken before the fourth cycle of nivolumab. These receptors all come from a human donor with classical Hodgkin lymphoma. CDR3s include the opening cysteine and the closing phenylalanine or tryptophan. D genes are given only for firm matches. Size is omitted from some rows. Given values are once, few, many or a class for expanded clones.

J gene	clone size	V gene	D gene	CDR3 DNA	CDR3 protein
TRBJ1-1	NA	TRBV5-4	NA	TGTGCCAGCAGCTTGGAACGGAACACTGAAGCTTTCTTT	CASSLERNTEAFF
TRBJ2-5	once	TRBV7-9	TRBD1	TGTGCCAGCCGCAAGGGACAGCAAGAGACCCAGTACTTC	CASRKGQQETQYF
TRBJ2-7	NA	TRBV6-5	TRBD1	TGTGCCAGCAGCCTAACAGGGGGACCCTACGAGCAGTACTTC	CASSLTGGPYEQYF
TRBJ2-1	few	TRBV7-2	NA	TGTGCCAGCAGCCTAGGACTTTTGATGGAGCAGTTCTTC	CASSLGLLMEQFF
TRBJ1-1	NA	TRBV2	NA	TGTGCCAGCAGGGAGGGGGACATTGGGAACACTGAAGCTTTCTTT	CASREGDIGNTEAFF
TRBJ1-1	NA	TRBV6-5	NA	TGTGCCAGCAGAAGACAGGCTGAAGCTTTCTTT	CASRRQAEAFF
TRBJ2-7	NA	TRBV14	NA	TGTGCCAGCAGCCAAGATCGGCGGGGCTCCTACGAGCAGTACTTC	CASSQDRRGSYEQYF
TRBJ1-1	NA	TRBV28	NA	TGTGCCAGCAGTTTCCCCGCAGGTATCGGGTTCGACACTGAAGCTTTCTTT	CASSFPAGIGFDTEAFF
TRBJ2-7	NA	TRBV20-1	NA	TGCAGTGCTCCCCTTAACGGGGAGCAGTACTTC	CSAPLNGEQYF
TRBJ2-3	NA	TRBV7-8	NA	TGTGCCAGCGGGAGGACAGATACGCAGTATTTT	CASGRTDTQYF
TRBJ2-7	NA	TRBV6-6	TRBD1	TGTGCCAGCAGTGACTGGACAGGGAACGAGCAGTACTTC	CASSDWTGNEQYF
TRBJ2-7	NA	TRBV6-1	NA	TGTGCCAGCAGAGAGGGGATAACCGGGGGTTACGAGCAGTACTTC	CASREGITGGYEQYF
TRBJ1-3	NA	TRBV15	NA	TGTGCCACCAGCAGAGAAGGGGGGCCTGGAAACACCATATATTTT	CATSREGGPGNTIYF
TRBJ1-1	once	TRBV7-7	NA	TGTGCTAGCAGCCCCGATCCCTCGGCTGGAGCTTTCTTT	CASSPDPSAGAFF
TRBJ1-2	NA	TRBV14	NA	TGTGCCAGCAGCCAAGTTTGGGCCGCGGGTGGCTATGGCTACACCTTC	CASSQVWAAGGYGYTF
TRBJ1-3	NA	TRBV5-1	NA	TGCGCCAGCAGCTTCGTCCCAGGTTACTCTGGAAACACCATATATTTT	CASSFVPGYSGNTIYF
TRBJ2-7	NA	TRBV5-8	NA	TGTGCCAGCAGGTCCCCGGGCAGTCGCTCCTACGAGCAGTACTTC	CASRSPGSRSYEQYF
TRBJ2-7	NA	TRBV28	TRBD1	TGTGCCAGCAGTGACGGACAGGGGATCGGCAACGAGCAGTACTTC	CASSDGQGIGNEQYF
TRBJ2-7	NA	TRBV19	NA	TGTGCCAGTAGTATGGGTCAGGGAAGATCCTACGAGCAGTACTTC	CASSMGQGRSYEQYF
TRBJ1-2	NA	TRBV29-1	NA	TGCAGCGTTGACAGGGGTGGCTACACCTTC	CSVDRGGYTF
TRBJ1-5	few	TRBV6-6	NA	TGTGCCAGCAGTTACAGGGAGTACAATCAGCCCCAGCATTTT	CASSYREYNQPQHF
TRBJ2-7	NA	TRBV18	NA	TGTGCCAGCTCACCTACCGGCAGGGATAACGAGCAGTACTTC	CASSPTGRDNEQYF
TRBJ2-3	NA	TRBV28	NA	TGTGCCAGCAGCTCCGGGGCAGGGTTCCCAGATACGCAGTATTTT	CASSSGAGFPDTQYF
TRBJ1-5	NA	TRBV27	NA	TGTGCCAGCAGTGCGGGCCGCAATCAGCCCCAGCATTTT	CASSAGRNQPQHF
TRBJ1-1	NA	TRBV7-9	NA	TGTGCCAGCAGCTTAGAGAGGGCCGTTTTCTTGAACACTGAAGCTTTCTTT	CASSLERAVFLNTEAFF
TRBJ2-1	NA	TRBV5-1	NA	TGCGCCAGCAGCTTGACAGGATTTGGGGGGCCGTCCTACAATGAGCAGTTCTTC	CASSLTGFGGPSYNEQFF
TRBJ2-2	once	TRBV27	NA	TGTGCCAGCAGCCCTCATTCGGACAGTATGAGAACCGGGGAGCTGTTTTTT	CASSPHSDSMRTGELFF
TRBJ2-5	NA	TRBV12-5	NA	TGTGCTAGTGGGCGGGACAATCAAGAGACCCAGTACTTC	CASGRDNQETQYF
TRBJ1-1	NA	TRBV5-1	TRBD1	TGCGCCAGCAGCTATGGACAGGGGGTGGGTGTCACTGAAGCTTTCTTT	CASSYGQGVGVTEAFF
TRBJ1-4	NA	TRBV7-9	NA	TGTGCCAGCAGCTTAGGGGATGATGAAAAACTGTTTTTT	CASSLGDDEKLFF
TRBJ2-2	few	TRBV7-6	TRBD2	TGTGCCAGCAGCTTAGAGGCTAGCGGGAGCGGAACCGGGGAGCTGTTTTTT	CASSLEASGSGTGELFF
TRBJ1-3	NA	TRBV4-1	NA	TGCGCCAGCAGCCAAGTCCCATGGGGGTACTCTGGAAACACCATATATTTT	CASSQVPWGYSGNTIYF
TRBJ2-7	once	TRBV19	TRBD1	TGTGCCAGTAGTATGGCTCTTGGGACAGGGTTTCACTACGAGCAGTACTTC	CASSMALGTGFHYEQYF
TRBJ1-1	NA	TRBV4-3	NA	TGCGCCAGCAGCCAAGTCGCAGCTAACACTGAAGCTTTCTTT	CASSQVAANTEAFF
TRBJ2-3	once	TRBV5-6	NA	TGTGCCAGCAGCATCCGGGGCCCGACTTATACAGATACGCAGTATTTT	CASSIRGPTYTDTQYF
TRBJ2-3	NA	TRBV6-5	NA	TGTGCCAGCAGCCGGGACTTTAGCACAGATACGCAGTATTTT	CASSRDFSTDTQYF
TRBJ2-7	few	TRBV6-1	NA	TGTGCCAGTCAAATTGTGGAGGGAGCGGCCTACGAGCAGTACTTC	CASQIVEGAAYEQYF
TRBJ2-5	NA	TRBV28	TRBD2	TGTGCCAGCACCCTCGGGGGAGGGTTAGAGACCCAGTACTTC	CASTLGGGLETQYF
TRBJ2-3	NA	TRBV5-1	NA	TGCGCCAGCAGCTTGGGGCTCGGCGCACCGCAGTATTTT	CASSLGLGAPQYF
TRBJ2-1	NA	TRBV25-1	NA	TGTGCCAGCAGTGAGTGGCGAAGCTCCTACAATGAGCAGTTCTTC	CASSEWRSSYNEQFF
TRBJ2-7	NA	TRBV28	NA	TGTGCCAGCAGCCGAGTCGAGCGGCCCTACGAGCAGTACTTC	CASSRVERPYEQYF
TRBJ2-7	NA	TRBV2	NA	TGTGCCAGCAGTGATCAGGGGGGCACCTACGAGCAGTACTTC	CASSDQGGTYEQYF
TRBJ2-5	NA	TRBV11-3	TRBD1	TGTGCCAGCAGCCCCGGGACAGGGGCTATGGAGACCCAGTACTTC	CASSPGTGAMETQYF
TRBJ1-4	NA	TRBV9	NA	TGTGCCAGCAGCCCCGGAAGCACAGGGAGGTCAACTAATGAAAAACTGTTTTTT	CASSPGSTGRSTNEKLFF
TRBJ2-2	few	TRBV5-1	NA	TGCGCCAGCAGGATGCCCAAGTTGGCCGGGGAGCTGTTTTTT	CASRMPKLAGELFF
TRBJ2-7	NA	TRBV28	NA	TGTGCCAGCAGCCGCGCCGGGGCTCACTCCTACGAGCAGTACTTC	CASSRAGAHSYEQYF
TRBJ2-3	NA	TRBV18	TRBD1	TGTGCCAGCTGGACAGGGGGAAACACAGATACGCAGTATTTT	CASWTGGNTDTQYF
TRBJ2-1	NA	TRBV28	TRBD1	TGTGCCAGCAGTTGGGGAACAGGGGGAGCATACCTTACCGATGAGCAGTTCTTC	CASSWGTGGAYLTDEQFF
TRBJ2-7	NA	TRBV5-1	NA	TGCGCCAGCAGCTTGGCCGGTAGTAACGAGCAGTACTTC	CASSLAGSNEQYF
TRBJ2-2	NA	TRBV11-2	NA	TGTGCCAGCAGCTTAAGATCAGGGATTGGGGGGACCGGGGAGCTGTTTTTT	CASSLRSGIGGTGELFF
TRBJ1-2	NA	TRBV7-2	NA	TGTGCCAGCAGCTTAAGGCGACAGGTCTATGGCTACACCTTC	CASSLRRQVYGYTF
TRBJ2-5	NA	TRBV5-4	NA	TGTGCCAGCAGCTTGGATAGCCTCGCGGAGACCCAGTACTTC	CASSLDSLAETQYF
TRBJ1-3	NA	TRBV7-2	TRBD1	TGTGCCAGCAGCTATTCCGGGACAGCTAACTCTGGAAACACCATATATTTT	CASSYSGTANSGNTIYF
TRBJ1-1	NA	TRBV19	NA	TGTGCCAGTAGTATCCCCGGAAACACTGAAGCTTTCTTT	CASSIPGNTEAFF
TRBJ2-5	NA	TRBV19	NA	TGTGCCAGTAGTATAGGCCGACGGCAAGAGACCCAGTACTTC	CASSIGRRQETQYF